This T cell receptor beta chain was captured by sequencing in a study of cytomegalovirus exposure and HLA in healthy donors. In the study overall: According to later analysis, the same platform produced the approximately 130 validation and around 730 first-cohort repertoires.

Study observations and caveats: Specific recognition of CMV antigens was confirmed in vitro for three chains (all CMV-associated). The study listed some 160 cytomegalovirus-associated TCR beta chains.

Generated by immunoSEQ multiplex PCR, the TCRdb table keeps only in-frame clones and is missing some. The sample has approximately 150,000 clones, approximately 88% seen once; the top ten hold less than 5.5%. Trimming removed 8 bases from V and 7 bases from J, with 9 bases in between. Germline V CDR1 and CDR2: LNHNV, YYDKDF (reference sequence). CDR3 length: 10 residues. About this clone: The antigen is not known.

This chain links TRBV15 with TRBJ2-7; D possibly corresponds to TRBD1 (6 bases). This TCR derives from a man between 18 and 35 years old in good health and CMV-seropositive. Sequencing input: PBMCs. CDR3 DNA sequence: TGTGCCACCTTGGACAGTGAGCAGTACTTC. This sequence encodes CATLDSEQYF.